These 5 T cell receptor beta chains were sequenced from one sample in a study of T cell repertoires in aging, cancer and after chemotherapy. Amplification of TCR beta used genomic DNA extracted from peripheral blood. Rearranged V-D-J TRB sequences were amplified with a mixed TRB-A/B primer pool. From the multiplex PCR reads, TCRdb called clonotypes with MiXCR, one entry per CDR3 protein. Of 15,000 or so distinct CDR3 sequences listed, approximately 21% are singletons. The sequenced sample was blood. These receptors originate from a human donor in good health.

This clonotype showed up just a few times. This chain connects TRBV5-6 to TRBJ2-7; maybe TRBD1 (5 bases). Trimming removed 0 bases from V and 1 base from J, with 8 bases in between. The CDR3 extends over 14 amino acids. Germline V gene lookup returns CDR1 SGHDT and CDR2 YYEEEE. CDR3 nucleotides: TGTGCCAGCAGCTTGGGGGGCAGTTCCTACGAGCAGTACTTC. Protein: CASSLGGSSYEQYF.

The chain recombines TRBV5-1 with TRBJ2-2; D gene ambiguous. Germline CDR1 is SGHRS and CDR2 is YFSETQ. The CDR3 runs to 16 residues. V was trimmed by 1 base and J by 0 bases, leaving 10 bases between them. The CDR3 DNA follows: TGCGCCAGCAGCTTGCGGCTAGGGTCGAACACCGGGGAGCTGTTTTTT. The encoded protein is CASSLRLGSNTGELFF.

The gene calls are TRBV7-3 and TRBJ1-2, with TRBD1 matching 10 bases. The germline CDR1 and CDR2 sequences are SGHTA and FQGTGA. The CDR3 totals 13 residues. After removal of 5 bases from V and 8 bases from J, the junction contained 5 bases not matched to a gene. CDR3 DNA: TGTGCCAGCAGCCCGGGACAGGGGAAAGGCTACACCTTC. Its protein product is CASSPGQGKGYTF.

By share, this clonotype ranks as medium-sized. V gene TRBV7-9 combines with J gene TRBJ2-7, with D perhaps assigned TRBD1 or TRBD2 (5 bases each). From germline, CDR1 is SEHNR and CDR2 FQNEAQ (reference sequence). V was clipped by 6 bases and J by 3 bases, with 12 bases between them. This CDR3 spans 13 amino acids. In DNA form, the CDR3 reads TGTGCCAGCAGGCCCGGGACCTACTACGAGCAGTACTTC. Amino acid sequence: CASRPGTYYEQYF.

By sample share, this clonotype is medium-sized. V gene TRBV7-9 combines with J gene TRBJ1-2, with D perhaps matching TRBD1 (5 bases). The V and J ends lost 10 bases and 6 bases respectively, with 18 bases between them. Germline lookup yields CDR1 SEHNR and CDR2 FQNEAQ (reference sequence). The CDR3 contains 13 residues. In DNA, the CDR3 is TGTGCCATACCGGGGCAGGGATCGGATGGCTACACCTTC. Its translation is CAIPGQGSDGYTF. Drawing the rest from reference TRBV7-9 and TRBJ1-2, the complete variable domain is DTGVSQNPRHKITKRGQNVTFRCDPISEHNRLYWYRQTLGQGPEFLTYFQNEAQLEKSRLLSDRFSAERPKGSFSTLEIQRTEQGDSAMYLCAIPGQGSDGYTFGSGTRLTVV.